These 22 T cell receptor beta chains share one sample of origin, sequenced in a study of blood T cell repertoires in COVID-19 (dated by TCRdb to the early 2020s). Library preparation employed the immunoSEQ multiplex PCR assay. TCRdb provides this immuneACCESS table in a form limited to in-frame rearrangements. Some clones are lacking; in checked studies, under half of them reflect an unresolved V gene, and why the rest are absent is not known. The sample contains some 260,000 clones, about 89% of them found a single time. The ten largest clonotypes hold around 10% of the sample. The sequencing sample was made of PBMCs or T cells enriched from blood (not recorded which). The receptors were gathered from a man aged 40-49 years who had recovered from COVID-19.

J is TRBJ1-2 and V is TRBV5-6, with 8 bases fitting TRBD1. V lost 4 bases, J lost 5 bases, and 4 bases stayed unmatched. Germline values: CDR1 SGHDT, CDR2 YYEEEE. CDR3 size: 13 residues. CDR3 in amino acids: CASSNDRGYGYTF. The CDR3 DNA sequence: TGTGCCAGCAGCAACGACAGGGGATATGGCTACACCTTC.

This chain joins TRBV5-4 and TRBJ2-1; 13 bases are shared with TRBD2. The CDR3 contains 17 residues. CDR1 is SGHNT and CDR2 is YYREEE in the germline V gene (reference sequence). Unmatched junction bases numbered 7, after V lost 4 bases and J lost 3 bases. Written as DNA, the CDR3 is TGTGCCAGCAGCCCACGGACTAGCGGGAGTTTCTACAATGAGCAGTTCTTC. Translated, it gives CASSPRTSGSFYNEQFF.

Turning to this clone: The sample has other DNA sequences that encode this CDR3 too. The V gene is TRBV19, the J gene TRBJ1-2; maybe TRBD1 (6 bases). The CDR3 is 13 amino acids. The V gene's germline CDR1 is LNHDA and CDR2 SQIVND (reference sequence). Between the trimmed V and J ends, which lost 1 base and 7 bases, there was a span of 10 bases. This CDR3 is CASSIGGRGGYTF. CDR3 DNA sequence: TGTGCCAGTAGTATAGGGGGGCGCGGTGGCTACACCTTC. The variable domain in full, completed from reference TRBV19 and TRBJ1-2, reads DGGITQSPKYLFRKEGQNVTLSCEQNLNHDAMYWYRQDPGQGLRLIYYSQIVNDFQKGDIAEGYSVSREKKESFPLTVTSAQKNPTAFYLCASSIGGRGGYTFGSGTRLTVV.

The V call is TRBV29-1, the J call TRBJ1-1; D ambiguous. V was pared by 5 bases and J by 1 base, with 11 bases between. CDR3 size: 13 residues. The germline V gene encodes CDR1 SQVTM and CDR2 ANQGSEA. CDR3 amino acids: CSVSIGWNTEAFF. The DNA of the CDR3 is TGCAGCGTTTCCATTGGCTGGAACACTGAAGCTTTCTTT.

V is TRBV5-4 and J is TRBJ1-3; D gene uncertain. The germline V gene encodes CDR1 SGHNT and CDR2 YYREEE (reference sequence). This CDR3 spans 16 amino acids. Trimming pared 5 bases from V and 0 bases from J, leaving 15 bases between. This CDR3 is CASSHPGRSSGNTIYF. The CDR3, as DNA: TGTGCCAGCAGTCACCCGGGGAGAAGCTCTGGAAACACCATATATTTT.

This clone has just a few counts. The V and J genes are TRBV4-1 and TRBJ1-2; D might be TRBD1 (5 bases). The CDR3 has 14 residues. CDR1 and CDR2 from the germline V gene are MGHRA and YSYEKL. V lost 0 bases and J 4 bases, leaving 9 bases between the germline ends. The chain's CDR3 is CASSQDGQGYGYTF. Written as DNA, the CDR3 is TGCGCCAGCAGCCAAGACGGTCAGGGCTATGGCTACACCTTC.

The chain uses TRBV29-1 and TRBJ1-1; 10 nucleotides align to TRBD1. Losses at the gene ends were 7 bases for V and 8 bases for J; bases not matched to a gene: 16. The germline V gene encodes CDR1 SQVTM and CDR2 ANQGSEA. The CDR3 has 15 residues. The CDR3 loop is CSAGGGQGNSKEAFF. CDR3 nucleotides: TGCAGCGCTGGTGGGGGACAGGGGAATTCAAAAGAAGCTTTCTTT.

This rearrangement joins TRBV11-3 to TRBJ2-2; weak D call: TRBD1 (5 bases). CDR1 is SGHNT and CDR2 is YENEEA in the germline V gene. The CDR3 runs to 17 residues. Trimming took 3 bases from V and 0 from J, leaving 14 bases between them. This chain's CDR3 is CASSFEQARANTGELFF. The CDR3 DNA sequence: TGTGCCAGCAGCTTCGAACAGGCCCGGGCGAACACCGGGGAGCTGTTTTTT.

This clone was seen once. The chain joins TRBV4-3 to TRBJ2-3; unclear D gene. Germline CDR1 reads LGHNA; CDR2 reads YSLEER. V lost 1 base, J lost 4 bases, and 9 bases lay in between. The CDR3 is 14 amino acids. The CDR3 region has the DNA TGCGCCAGCAGCCAAGGGGCTGCCTCAGATACGCAGTATTTT. This sequence encodes CASSQGAASDTQYF.

In this sample, this clone turned up a few times. J is TRBJ2-2 and V is TRBV11-2, with TRBD2 matching over 7 bases. This CDR3 contains 15 residues. Germline assignment: CDR1 SGHAT and CDR2 FQNNGV. Trimming removed 3 bases from V and 6 bases from J; junction bases left unmatched: 7. Here the CDR3 DNA reads TGTGCCAGCAGCTTCTTGGGCGGGAGAGCCGGGGAGCTGTTTTTT. It specifies CASSFLGGRAGELFF.

This chain links TRBV7-2 with TRBJ2-5; tentatively, D is TRBD1 (6 bases). V was shortened by 1 base and J by 3 bases, with 12 bases between the two germline ends. Germline V lookup: CDR1 SGHTA, CDR2 FQGNSA. This CDR3 region has 15 residues. CDR3 region: CASSLDYRAEETQYF. CDR3 nucleotides: TGTGCCAGCAGCTTAGATTACAGGGCGGAAGAGACCCAGTACTTC.

The CDR3 loop reads CASSQDLSRPYGYTF. The CDR3 DNA reads as TGCGCCAGCAGCCAAGATCTTTCGAGGCCATATGGCTACACCTTC. J is TRBJ1-2 and V is TRBV4-3; D remains ambiguous. The V gene lost 0 bases and the J gene lost 5 bases, with 13 bases spanning the gap. In germline, CDR1 is LGHNA, CDR2 YSLEER. The CDR3 covers 15 residues.

This chain joins TRBV3-1 (or the pseudogene TRBV3-2) and TRBJ2-5; 7 bases line up with TRBD1. The CDR3 spans 17 residues. CDR1 and CDR2 (germline): LGHDT, YNNKEL (reference sequence). V dropped 1 base and J dropped 2; count of bases not matched to a gene: 10. For the CDR3, the DNA is TGTGCCAGCAGCCAAGCGTCAGACAGGGTTATACAAGAGACCCAGTACTTC. Translated, it gives CASSQASDRVIQETQYF.

This rearrangement joins TRBV19 to TRBJ2-7; 11 bases fit TRBD1. J was trimmed by 4 bases and V by 5 bases; bases with no gene match: 4. The CDR3 length is 14 residues. CDR1 is LNHDA and CDR2 is SQIVND in the germline V gene (reference sequence). The CDR3 sequence: CASSWTGGAYEQYF. The CDR3 nucleotides are TGTGCCAGTAGTTGGACAGGGGGCGCGTACGAGCAGTACTTC.

This CDR3 is CASSPRSGPGTYNEQFF. The CDR3 bases are TGTGCCAGCTCACCACGTTCTGGGCCAGGGACCTACAATGAGCAGTTCTTC. The rearrangement uses TRBV18 and TRBJ2-1, with a tentative D call TRBD1 (5 bases). The V end lost 1 base, the J end lost 2 bases, and 15 bases lay between the germline ends. This CDR3 has 17 amino acids. The germline CDR1 and CDR2 sequences are KGHSH and LQKENI.

The rearrangement joins TRBV7-2 to TRBJ1-1; a possible D gene is TRBD1 (5 bases). Germline lookup yields CDR1 SGHTA and CDR2 FQGNSA. Deletions cut 4 bases from V and 0 bases from J, with 9 bases between. CDR3 length equals 14 residues. CDR3 residues: CASSSRVLNTEAFF. As DNA, the CDR3 is TGTGCCAGCAGCTCCAGGGTCCTGAACACTGAAGCTTTCTTT.

V is TRBV7-8 and J is TRBJ2-1, with TRBD1 as a possible D gene (6 bases). There are 14 residues in the CDR3. Trimming cost V 6 bases and J 5 bases, with 14 bases left between them. Germline CDR1 and CDR2: SGHVS and FQNEAQ. CDR3 DNA: TGTGCCAGCAGAAGAGGACAGAGAAACAATGAGCAGTTCTTC. Translating gives CASRRGQRNNEQFF.

The rearrangement links TRBV7-9 to TRBJ1-5; tentative D call: TRBD1 (5 bases). The germline V gene has CDR1 SEHNR and CDR2 FQNEAQ (reference sequence). V lost 2 bases to trimming and J lost 0 bases, with 14 bases between them. The CDR3 sequence is 17 residues long. CDR3 DNA: TGTGCCAGCAGCTTAATCATCGGGGGAAATAGCAATCAGCCCCAGCATTTT. Translated, it gives CASSLIIGGNSNQPQHF.

This clone was detected a few times. The V gene is TRBV19, the J gene TRBJ1-5, with 12 bases fitting TRBD1. The trim removed 5 bases at V and 0 bases at J, leaving 5 bases unmatched. The CDR3 runs to 17 residues. From germline, CDR1 is LNHDA and CDR2 SQIVND (reference sequence). CDR3 sequence reads: CASSPGQGAASNQPQHF. CDR3 DNA: TGTGCCAGTAGTCCGGGACAGGGGGCGGCTAGCAATCAGCCCCAGCATTTT.

The rearrangement uses TRBV7-4 and TRBJ2-6; D not certain. The CDR3 covers 20 residues. Germline CDR1 reads SGHVT; CDR2 reads SQSDAQ. V lost 1 base and J 6 bases, leaving 25 bases between the germline ends. The CDR3 is CASSLVVGYSGSVVANVLTF. Written as DNA, the CDR3 is TGTGCCAGCAGCTTAGTGGTTGGCTACAGTGGGTCGGTCGTGGCCAACGTCCTGACTTTC.

CDR3 DNA: TGTGCCATCAGTGGGACAGCGAGCTCCTACGAGCAGTACTTC. As protein: CAISGTASSYEQYF. This chain connects TRBV10-3 to TRBJ2-7; D is possibly TRBD1 (6 bases). Per the germline V gene, CDR1 is ENHRY and CDR2 is SYGVKD. This CDR3 region has 14 residues. With 4 bases removed from V and 0 bases from J, the gap between germline ends came to 10 bases.

The DNA for the CDR3 is TGTGCCAGCAGCAGACGGGACAGAGGTGAAGCTTTCTTT. Protein product: CASSRRDRGEAFF. The J gene is TRBJ1-1, the V gene TRBV5-4; 7 nucleotides line up with TRBD1. CDR1 and CDR2 from the germline V gene are SGHNT and YYREEE (reference sequence). The CDR3 covers 13 residues. After removal of 4 bases from V and 7 bases from J, the junction contained 7 bases not matched to a gene.